Following are 23 T cell receptor beta chains from one sample sequenced in a study of regulatory T cells in long-lasting Graves disease. The time point here: newly diagnosed GD, antithyroid drugs for less than 3 months. From PBMCs, RNA was extracted and then used to make the TCR library. With iRepertoire HTBI primers and Arm-PCR of CDR3 regions, TCR beta libraries were built. In TCRdb, the multiplex PCR reads were re-called with MiXCR into one record per CDR3 protein. Counted here are hundreds of thousands of distinct CDR3 sequences, 15% to 20% occurring once; the ten biggest clones make up less than 40%. The starting material was peripheral blood mononuclear cells (PBMCs), obtained at new diagnosis, from a patient treated with antithyroid drugs. Receptors originate from a female donor with Graves disease.

This clonotype was seen a handful of times. A read error is possible here, since a much larger clone lies one base away. The V call is TRBV3-1, the J call TRBJ2-7; TRBD1 matches 7 bases. Germline lookup yields CDR1 LGHDT and CDR2 YNNKEL (reference sequence). Trimming at V came to 4 bases and at J to 6 bases, leaving 0 bases not matched to a gene. The CDR3 has 11 residues. The CDR3 sequence is CASSRTGEQYF. DNA for the CDR3: TGTGCCAGCAGCCGGACAGGCGAGCAGTACTTC.

This clonotype has ten or more counts. The chain combines TRBV15 with TRBJ1-5; D is ambiguous. This CDR3 contains 14 residues. The ends were cut back, 0 bases at V and 5 bases at J, with 8 bases in the middle. Per the germline V gene, CDR1 is LNHNV and CDR2 is YYDKDF (reference sequence). This CDR3 is CATSRDLSDQPQHF. The CDR3 bases are TGTGCCACCAGCAGAGATCTGTCCGATCAGCCCCAGCATTTT.

In its sample, this clonotype was seen many times. This sequence joins TRBV30 and TRBJ2-1; D is uncertain. The CDR3 is 14 residues long. Germline loops: CDR1 GTSNPN, CDR2 SVGIG (reference sequence). Trimming stripped 0 bases from V and 3 bases from J, with 9 bases between. CDR3 in amino acids: CAWSVRRSYNEQFF. The CDR3 DNA sequence: TGTGCCTGGAGTGTACGGCGTAGCTACAATGAGCAGTTCTTC.

In this sample, this clonotype turned up a few times. V usage is TRBV9 and J usage is TRBJ1-1; 7 positions agree with TRBD1. The CDR3 is 18 amino acids. Germline CDR1 SGDLS, CDR2 YYNGEE. V lost 3 bases and J lost 4; bases outside the gene matches: 18. The CDR3 sequence: CASSAPPNYRGVGTEAFF. CDR3 coding DNA: TGTGCCAGCAGCGCCCCACCAAATTACAGGGGAGTTGGCACTGAAGCTTTCTTT.

This clonotype has at least ten counts. This chain uses TRBV6-1 with TRBJ1-3; a weak D match, TRBD1 (5 bases). Germline loops: CDR1 MNHNS, CDR2 SASEGT. Trimming stripped 5 bases from V and 0 bases from J, with 20 bases between. This CDR3 is 18 amino acids long. CDR3 DNA sequence: TGTGCCAGCAGTCGACTCGGTCAGGGTTTTTCCTCTGGAAACACCATATATTTT. It translates to CASSRLGQGFSSGNTIYF.

This clonotype occurred many times. This chain connects TRBV7-9 to TRBJ2-7, with 9 bases matching TRBD1. Germline-derived CDR1 and CDR2 are SEHNR and FQNEAQ (reference sequence). The V and J ends lost 5 bases and 3 bases, in that order; junction bases with no gene match: 8. This CDR3 spans 15 amino acids. Here the CDR3 DNA reads TGTGCCAGCAGCCCCCCGGGACAGGGCCACTACGAGCAGTACTTC. Protein: CASSPPGQGHYEQYF.

This clonotype was counted a few times. Being one base from a much bigger clone, this may be a read error. This chain joins TRBV12-3 or TRBV12-4 and TRBJ2-3, with D perhaps being TRBD1 or TRBD2 (5 bases each). The J call is in doubt because the DNA end fits TRBJ2-7 better. The CDR3 is made up of 14 amino acids. The chain's CDR3 is CASSSRRGGEGQYF. The CDR3 DNA reads as TGTGCCAGCAGTTCCCGTCGGGGCGGTGAGGGGCAGTACTTC.

This clonotype was counted ten times or more. The chain couples TRBV28 to TRBJ2-3; no clear D. CDR3 length: 13 residues. Per the germline V gene, CDR1 is MDHEN and CDR2 is SYDVKM. The V end was cut by 1 base, the J end by 4 bases, with 6 bases between. This CDR3 is CASSLSVADTQYF. The CDR3 DNA sequence: TGTGCCAGCAGTTTATCCGTCGCAGATACGCAGTATTTT.

This clonotype was counted ten times or more. The V and J genes are TRBV2 and TRBJ2-2; D assignment may be TRBD1 or TRBD2 (5 bases each). Germline loops: CDR1 SNHLY, CDR2 FYNNEI. The CDR3 runs to 19 residues. Trimming left V 6 bases short and J 2 bases short, with 25 bases between. The CDR3 loop reads CASSDPDLVGDENTGELFF. The CDR3 DNA sequence: TGTGCCAGCAGCGATCCCGATCTTGTGGGGGACGAAAACACCGGGGAGCTGTTTTTT.

This chain uses TRBV7-2 with TRBJ2-1; 14 positions match TRBD2. Germline V gene lookup returns CDR1 SGHTA and CDR2 FQGNSA. This CDR3 region has 16 residues. V dropped 5 bases and J dropped 9; count of bases not matched to a gene: 9. In DNA form, the CDR3 reads TGTGCCAGCAGCACCGGGACTAGCGGGAGAATGGGTGAGCAGTTCTTC. Translating it yields CASSTGTSGRMGEQFF.

V usage is TRBV18 and J usage is TRBJ2-1; TRBD2 agrees at 9 bases. V lost 2 bases to trimming and J lost 0 bases; unmatched junction nucleotides: 20. Germline V gene sequence: CDR1 KGHSH, CDR2 LQKENI. The CDR3 has 22 residues. CDR3 coding DNA: TGTGCCAGCTCACCAGACGAAATCGGGACTAGCTACCGTCCCAGCTCCTACAATGAGCAGTTCTTC. Protein sequence: CASSPDEIGTSYRPSSYNEQFF.

This clonotype was counted a few times. It differs at one base from a far larger clone, so likely a read error. The rearrangement uses TRBV2 and TRBJ2-5, with a possible D match to TRBD2 (5 bases). The J call may be incorrect, as the DNA end agrees better with TRBJ2-1. CDR1 SNHLY and CDR2 FYNNEI come from the germline V gene. The CDR3 totals 14 residues. The CDR3 coding sequence is TGTGCCAGCAGTGTAGCGACTGCGGGCAATGAGCAGTTCTTC. Its protein product is CASSVATAGNEQFF.

The V call is TRBV2, the J call TRBJ1-6; D unresolved. The V and J ends lost 7 bases and 7 bases respectively, with 11 bases between them. Germline V gene sequence: CDR1 SNHLY, CDR2 FYNNEI. The CDR3 length is 13 residues. The CDR3 nucleotides are TGTGCCAGCAATCCTACGGAAAATTCACCCCTCCACTTT. Translating gives CASNPTENSPLHF.

This clonotype showed up many times. The chain joins TRBV7-9 to TRBJ2-7; D is perhaps TRBD2 (6 bases). Germline-derived CDR1 and CDR2 are SEHNR and FQNEAQ (reference sequence). V was clipped by 7 bases and J by 6 bases, with 19 bases between them. This CDR3 spans 14 amino acids. This CDR3 is CASTPPAAGSEQYF. In DNA form, the CDR3 reads TGTGCCAGCACCCCCCCGGCGGCGGGGTCCGAGCAGTACTTC.

J is TRBJ2-2 and V is TRBV5-1; tentatively, D is TRBD2 (7 bases). The germline V gene has CDR1 SGHRS and CDR2 YFSETQ. V lost 0 bases, J lost 6 bases, and 21 bases lay in between. CDR3 length: 18 amino acids. DNA for the CDR3: TGCGCCAGCAGCTTGGGCCGGGGGGCAGGGAGAGGCGCCGGGGAGCTGTTTTTT. Its translation is CASSLGRGAGRGAGELFF.

This chain connects TRBV20-1 to TRBJ2-7; TRBD2 agrees at 9 bases. The CDR3 loop spans 13 amino acids. After removal of 5 bases from V and 1 base from J, the junction contained 3 bases not matched to a gene. The germline gives CDR1 DFQATT, CDR2 SNEGSKA (reference sequence). The CDR3 DNA is TGCAGTGCTGGTAGCGGGGGTTCCTACGAGCAGTACTTC. It codes for CSAGSGGSYEQYF.

In its sample, this clonotype was seen many times. V usage is TRBV28 and J usage is TRBJ1-1; D is uncertain. The ends were cut back, 8 bases at V and 2 bases at J, with 9 bases in the middle. Germline-derived CDR1 and CDR2 are MDHEN and SYDVKM. The CDR3 runs 12 residues. This CDR3 is CASSIVNTEAFF. The CDR3 DNA reads as TGTGCCAGCTCTATAGTTAACACTGAAGCTTTCTTT.

At least ten counts were recorded for this clonotype. The chain is built from TRBV20-1 and TRBJ2-3; TRBD2 aligns across 15 bases. CDR3 size: 15 residues. Germline lookup yields CDR1 DFQATT and CDR2 SNEGSKA (reference sequence). The J segment lost 3 bases and the V segment lost 3 bases, leaving 1 base of the junction unmatched. DNA for the CDR3: TGCAGTGCTAGGGGGACTAGCGGGAGGACAGATACGCAGTATTTT. It specifies CSARGTSGRTDTQYF.

The V gene is TRBV5-1, the J gene TRBJ2-3, with a possible D match to TRBD1 (5 bases). This CDR3 comprises 15 residues. V lost 2 bases to trimming and J lost 2 bases, with 12 bases between them. The germline V gene encodes CDR1 SGHRS and CDR2 YFSETQ. CDR3 region: CASSFRGTLTDTQYF. Here the CDR3 DNA reads TGCGCCAGCAGCTTTAGGGGAACGCTCACAGATACGCAGTATTTT.

The sample holds a few counts of this clonotype. The rearrangement uses TRBV12-3 or TRBV12-4 and TRBJ2-7; D not certain. Trimming cost V 3 bases and J 2 bases, with 5 bases left between them. This CDR3 has 12 amino acids. Here the CDR3 reads CASSLIPYEQYF. CDR3 bases: TGTGCCAGCAGTTTGATTCCCTACGAGCAGTACTTC.

This clonotype was counted at least ten times. The chain couples TRBV6-5 to TRBJ2-5; TRBD2 matches 11 bases. Germline V CDR1 and CDR2: MNHEY, SVGAGI. The CDR3 runs 17 residues. Germline trimming cut 2 bases from V and 5 bases from J; bases unmatched to any gene: 10. The CDR3 loop reads CASSYGLAGTGMETQYF. The CDR3 coding sequence is TGTGCCAGCAGTTACGGACTAGCGGGTACCGGGATGGAGACCCAGTACTTC.

The rearrangement uses TRBV7-3 and TRBJ2-3; the match to TRBD2 covers 12 bases. This CDR3 has 15 amino acids. Germline V CDR1 and CDR2: SGHTA, FQGTGA. V was clipped by 5 bases and J by 5 bases; unmatched bases: 5. The CDR3 nucleotides are TGTGCCAGCAGCGGACTAGCGGGACGTCGAGATACGCAGTATTTT. Translating it yields CASSGLAGRRDTQYF.

The CDR3 here is CASSSVPGQGPSSYEQYF. DNA for the CDR3: TGTGCCAGCAGCTCCGTCCCGGGACAGGGTCCGAGCTCCTACGAGCAGTACTTC. The rearrangement joins TRBV9 to TRBJ2-7; 9 bases map to TRBD1. The germline V gene has CDR1 SGDLS and CDR2 YYNGEE. The CDR3 covers 18 residues. V dropped 4 bases and J dropped 0; count of bases not matched to a gene: 14.